Listed below are T cell receptor beta chains from one sample, sequenced in a study of blood T cells in healthy people across ages. Each CDR3 protein gets one entry after TCRdb re-called the 5' RACE reads with MiXCR. The sample consists of 800,000 or so distinct CDR3 sequences, under 80% of them appearing once. What was sequenced was blood. The receptors here all came from a man aged 25-45 years in good health. Each CDR3 is given with its conserved first and last residue. A D gene is named only where the DNA matches it firmly. Expanded clones are given a class, and other clones once, few, many or no size at all.

NA	NA	TRBV3-1	16	TRBJ1-6	TGTGCCAGCAGCCAAGGTCTGGGCAAGCATAATTCACCCCTCCACTTT	CASSQGLGKHNSPLHF
few	NA	TRBV2	14	TRBJ2-7	TGTGCCAGCAGGGTTGACTTGGATGCCTACGAGCAGTACTTC	CASRVDLDAYEQYF
NA	NA	TRBV7-4	17	TRBJ2-1	TGTGCCAGCAGCTTTACCCCCGGGACTCCTTTGACATATGAGCAGTTCTTC	CASSFTPGTPLTYEQFF
NA	TRBD2	TRBV27	14	TRBJ2-5	TGTGCCAGCGGCGGGGGTTCGTACCAAGAGACCCAGTACTTC	CASGGGSYQETQYF
NA	NA	TRBV12-3/TRBV12-4	15	TRBJ1-6	TGTGCCAGCAGCGGGGCCAGGGAATATAATTCACCCCTCCACTTT	CASSGAREYNSPLHF
NA	NA	TRBV6-5	14	TRBJ1-5	TGTGCCAGCAGACAGGGCCTTAACAATCAGCCCCAGCATTTT	CASRQGLNNQPQHF
few	TRBD2	TRBV4-3	17	TRBJ2-7	TGCGCCAGCAGCCAAGAACGGCTCGGGGGGGCCCTCGTCGAGCAGTACTTC	CASSQERLGGALVEQYF
few	NA	TRBV10-3	12	TRBJ1-1	TGTGCCATCAGTAAGTACAGAGATGAAGCTTTCTTT	CAISKYRDEAFF
few	NA	TRBV7-3	15	TRBJ2-5	TGTGCCAGCAGCTTAAGGCTAGCGTTTCAAGAGACCCAGTACTTC	CASSLRLAFQETQYF
NA	NA	TRBV5-1	14	TRBJ2-7	TGCGCCAGCAGCAGAACTGACCGGTCCTACGAGCAGTACTTC	CASSRTDRSYEQYF
NA	NA	TRBV20-1	13	TRBJ2-5	TGCGCAATACAGGGTCCCCTACAAGAGACCCAGTACTTC	CAIQGPLQETQYF
NA	NA	TRBV6-2/TRBV6-3	13	TRBJ2-6	TGTGCCAGCAAGGTATCAGGGGCCAACGTCCTGACTTTC	CASKVSGANVLTF
NA	NA	TRBV5-4	16	TRBJ2-3	TGTGCCAGCAGCTTGGTGACTAGTAGTAGGGGAGATACGCAGTATTTT	CASSLVTSSRGDTQYF
once	TRBD1	TRBV6-1	14	TRBJ2-1	TGTGCCAGCATTCCCGGGACAGCCAACAATGAGCAGTTCTTC	CASIPGTANNEQFF
NA	NA	TRBV10-3	12	TRBJ2-1	TGTGCCATCAGTGAGCTCCGCAATGAGCAGTTCTTC	CAISELRNEQFF
NA	TRBD2	TRBV7-2	13	TRBJ2-3	TGTGCCATGATGTGGGGGGGAGCAGATACGCAGTATTTT	CAMMWGGADTQYF
NA	NA	TRBV15	16	TRBJ1-5	TGTGCCACCAGCAGAGATTTGGCAGGGAGCAATCAGCCCCAGCATTTT	CATSRDLAGSNQPQHF
NA	NA	TRBV7-2	14	TRBJ2-7	TGTGCCAGCAGCACGGGCCTGGGGGCGATCGAGCAGTACTTC	CASSTGLGAIEQYF
NA	NA	TRBV7-3	14	TRBJ2-5	TGTGCCAGCAGGGGCGGGACAGCGCAAGAGACCCAGTACTTC	CASRGGTAQETQYF
few	NA	TRBV5-1	14	TRBJ2-5	TGCGCCAGCAGCTTGGACGCCGCGGGAGAGACCCAGTACTTC	CASSLDAAGETQYF
NA	NA	TRBV7-6	12	TRBJ2-1	TGTGCCAGCAGCGTCCTGATTGGGGAGCAGTTCTTC	CASSVLIGEQFF
NA	NA	TRBV5-1	14	TRBJ2-6	TGCGCCAGCACTTGGGGATCTGGGGCCAACGTCCTGACTTTC	CASTWGSGANVLTF
NA	NA	TRBV19	14	TRBJ2-1	TGTGCCAGTAGTATAGCCGACAGCTACAATGAGCAGTTCTTC	CASSIADSYNEQFF
NA	TRBD2	TRBV6-6	15	TRBJ2-7	TGTGCCAGCAGTTACTCTGGGACTAGCGGCTACGAGCAGTACTTC	CASSYSGTSGYEQYF
NA	NA	TRBV20-1	10	TRBJ2-1	TGCAGTGCTAGAGTAGATGAGCAGTTCTTC	CSARVDEQFF
few	TRBD2	TRBV7-9	16	TRBJ2-3	TGTGCCAGCAGCCCAACTAGCGGGGGGCGCACAGATACGCAGTATTTT	CASSPTSGGRTDTQYF
NA	TRBD1	TRBV12-3/TRBV12-4	16	TRBJ1-4	TGTGCCAGCACTCCGGACAGGGCCAACGGCAATGAAAAACTGTTTTTT	CASTPDRANGNEKLFF
NA	NA	TRBV14	11	TRBJ2-3	TGTGTCAGCAGCCTCACAGATACGCAGTATTTT	CVSSLTDTQYF
once	TRBD2	TRBV12-3/TRBV12-4	12	TRBJ2-4	TGTGCCAGCAGTTCAAGAGCGGGAGAGCAGTACTTC	CASSSRAGEQYF
NA	NA	TRBV6-2/TRBV6-3	12	TRBJ2-3	TGTGCCAGCAACTTCGGGACAGATACGCAGTATTTT	CASNFGTDTQYF
NA	NA	TRBV14	16	TRBJ2-1	TGTGCCAGCAGCGAGAACCGGGCCCTCCAAAGAGGTGAGCAGTTCTTC	CASSENRALQRGEQFF
few	TRBD1	TRBV24-1	13	TRBJ2-5	TGTGCCACCCGGGACAGGGGAGAAGAGACCCAGTACTTC	CATRDRGEETQYF
NA	NA	TRBV4-3	13	TRBJ2-5	TGCGCCAGCAGCCCCCGCCTTTTTGAGACCCAGTACTTC	CASSPRLFETQYF
few	NA	TRBV7-9	15	TRBJ2-1	TGTGCCAGCAGCCCTGTTCGACTAGGCGCCGATGAGCAGTTCTTC	CASSPVRLGADEQFF
few	NA	TRBV12-3/TRBV12-4	13	TRBJ2-1	TGTGCCAGCAACCGACTAGGGGACAATGAGCAGTTCTTC	CASNRLGDNEQFF
many	TRBD2	TRBV7-9	16	TRBJ2-3	TGTGCCAGCAGCTCCGGACTAGCGGGGGTGGGAGATACGCAGTATTTT	CASSSGLAGVGDTQYF
NA	NA	TRBV25-1	14	TRBJ2-1	TGTGCCAGCAGTCCTAGAGGAGCGATTAATGAGCAGTTCTTC	CASSPRGAINEQFF
NA	NA	TRBV9	17	TRBJ2-5	TGTGCCAGCAGCGTAGCCCCCTCCTCGCGGAGCGGAGAGACCCAGTACTTC	CASSVAPSSRSGETQYF
few	NA	TRBV21-1	16	TRBJ2-2	TGTGCCAGCAGCAAAGTACAGACAACGAACACCGGGGAGCTGTTTTTT	CASSKVQTTNTGELFF
NA	TRBD2	TRBV10-3	14	TRBJ2-7	TGTGCCATCAGTGTCAGCGGGGGGACCTACGAGCAGTACTTC	CAISVSGGTYEQYF
NA	NA	TRBV7-2	16	TRBJ2-5	TGTGCCAGCAGCCTACAGGGCGGGGCTAGCTGGGAGACCCAGTACTTC	CASSLQGGASWETQYF
NA	NA	TRBV4-3	13	TRBJ2-7	TGCGCCAGCTCCTCGGTTCGTGACTACGAGCAGTACTTC	CASSSVRDYEQYF
NA	NA	TRBV30	12	TRBJ2-7	TGTGCCTGGAGTGCTGGACCGGACGAGCAGTACTTC	CAWSAGPDEQYF
NA	NA	TRBV5-1	14	TRBJ2-7	TGCGCCAGCAGCCCCAGCAGGGGGAGGGACGAGCAGTACTTC	CASSPSRGRDEQYF
NA	NA	TRBV29-1	13	TRBJ1-2	TGCAGCGTTGAAGCGGTAGGGGAGGATGGCTACACCTTC	CSVEAVGEDGYTF
once	NA	TRBV9	14	TRBJ2-7	TGTGCCAGCAGCGTAGAGCAGTCCGAGGGGGAGCAGTACTTC	CASSVEQSEGEQYF
NA	TRBD1	TRBV5-6	14	TRBJ1-5	TGTGCCAGCAGCCATCAGGGGGGGGATCAGCCCCAGCATTTT	CASSHQGGDQPQHF
NA	TRBD1	TRBV12-3/TRBV12-4	15	TRBJ2-2	TGTGCCAGCAGTTCCACGGGACAGGGGATCGGGGAGCTGTTTTTT	CASSSTGQGIGELFF
NA	NA	TRBV30	14	TRBJ2-2	TGTGCCTGGAACGATAATACAGGGTCCGGGGAGCTGTTTTTT	CAWNDNTGSGELFF
NA	TRBD2	TRBV29-1	14	TRBJ2-3	TGCAGCGTTGTCCCACTAGCGGGGGGAGATACGCAGTATTTT	CSVVPLAGGDTQYF
NA	NA	TRBV27	13	TRBJ2-7	TGTGCCAGCAGCCCCTCGATGGACAATGAGCAGTACTTC	CASSPSMDNEQYF
few	TRBD2	TRBV20-1	16	TRBJ2-5	TGCAGTGCTAGAGATCGCGGGGGGGCTTTTCAAGAGACCCAGTACTTC	CSARDRGGAFQETQYF
NA	TRBD1	TRBV12-3/TRBV12-4	19	TRBJ1-5	TGTGCCAGCAGCTCTTTAAGGATCGCCGGACAGGCTATAGGGCAGCCCCAGCATTTT	CASSSLRIAGQAIGQPQHF
NA	NA	TRBV7-2	15	TRBJ2-1	TGTGCCGGCAGACCCCAGGGGACTATTTACAATGAGCAGTTCTTC	CAGRPQGTIYNEQFF
NA	TRBD2	TRBV20-1	12	TRBJ2-5	TGCAGTGAAGCGGGGTTCGGAGAGACCCAGTACTTC	CSEAGFGETQYF